Below, 10 T cell receptor beta chains from the same sample are listed, as sequenced in a study of OX40 agonist ivuxolimab in advanced cancers. Method: immunoSEQ multiplex PCR; TCRdb's copy keeps in-frame clones and lacks some. Of about 83,000 clones detected, around 85% appear once; the ten largest clones hold around 7.8%. This sample comprised CD4+ or CD8+ T cells sorted from blood, obtained in a trial of the OX40 agonist ivuxolimab. The receptors shown here come from an adult with an advanced solid tumor such as melanoma, head and neck, liver or kidney cancer.

The rearrangement joins TRBV11-3 to TRBJ1-1, with no clear D. The germline CDR1 and CDR2 sequences are SGHNT and YENEEA. Trimming took 0 bases from V and 4 from J, leaving 3 bases between them. There are 12 residues in the CDR3. CDR3 sequence: CASSLEITEAFF. Written as DNA, the CDR3 is TGTGCCAGCAGCTTAGAAATCACTGAAGCTTTCTTT.

This chain connects TRBV27 to TRBJ1-3; no firm D call. The ends were cut back, 3 bases at V and 1 base at J, with 7 bases in the middle. The germline CDR1 and CDR2 sequences are MNHEY and SMNVEV (reference sequence). CDR3 size: 14 residues. The CDR3 bases are TGTGCCAGCAGTTTGTCGGGGTCTGGAAACACCATATATTTT. Its protein is CASSLSGSGNTIYF.

This chain connects TRBV29-1 to TRBJ2-3; D is possibly TRBD1 (5 bases). The V end was cut by 4 bases, the J end by 6 bases, with 14 bases between. The CDR3 is 13 residues long. Germline values: CDR1 SQVTM, CDR2 ANQGSEA. The CDR3 is CSVVQGSGDTQYF. The CDR3 bases are TGCAGCGTTGTCCAGGGCTCAGGTGATACGCAGTATTTT.

V is TRBV6-1 and J is TRBJ1-2; 10 bases line up with TRBD1. The J segment lost 5 bases and the V segment lost 4 bases, leaving 4 bases of the junction unmatched. Germline V gene data show CDR1 as MNHNS and CDR2 as SASEGT. CDR3 size: 14 residues. The CDR3, as DNA: TGTGCCAGCAGTGCCCAGGACAGGGGGTATGGCTACACCTTC. Its protein is CASSAQDRGYGYTF.

V and J are TRBV11-2 and TRBJ1-3, with 7 bases matching TRBD1. Germline assignment: CDR1 SGHAT and CDR2 FQNNGV. CDR3 length: 15 amino acids. V was pared by 5 bases and J by 3 bases, with 7 bases of the junction left unmatched. CDR3 bases: TGTGCCAGCAGCCCAACAGGGGTAAATGGAAACACCATATATTTT. Translation gives CASSPTGVNGNTIYF.

The chain has TRBV11-3 and TRBJ2-2; D remains unclear. Trimming removed 6 bases from V and 0 bases from J, with 5 bases in between. The CDR3 totals 13 residues. Germline assignment: CDR1 SGHNT and CDR2 YENEEA. The CDR3 bases are TGTGCCAGCAGAGGGACGAACACCGGGGAGCTGTTTTTT. Protein: CASRGTNTGELFF.

Only a few counts were recorded for this clone. An end of the junction does not agree with germline; a read error may underlie this. V and J are TRBV10-1 and TRBJ1-6, with D unclear. Germline V gene lookup returns CDR1 WNHNN and CDR2 SYGVQD (reference sequence). CDR3 length: 11 amino acids. The CDR3 reads CASTCRRPLDF. The CDR3 DNA reads as TGCGCCAGCACCTGCAGGCGGCCTTTAGACTTT.

V is TRBV19 and J is TRBJ1-6, with D unresolved. This CDR3 region has 15 residues. Trimming cost V 8 bases and J 2 bases, with 13 bases left between them. Germline CDR1 LNHDA, CDR2 SQIVND (reference sequence). The CDR3 reads CASSDYTAYNSPLHF. In nucleotides, the CDR3 is TGTGCCAGTTCGGACTACACCGCCTATAATTCACCCCTCCACTTT.

The V gene is TRBV30, the J gene TRBJ1-3; D is possibly TRBD1 (5 bases). CDR1 and CDR2 (germline): GTSNPN, SVGIG (reference sequence). The CDR3 contains 13 residues. Trimming left V 5 bases short and J 9 bases short, with 17 bases between. The CDR3 region is CAWSPGPSVTIYF. The CDR3 region has the DNA TGTGCCTGGTCCCCGGGACCCTCGGTCACCATATATTTT.

The rearrangement joins TRBV7-9 to TRBJ1-1, with 9 bases identical to TRBD1. CDR1 is SEHNR and CDR2 is FQNEAQ in the germline V gene (reference sequence). V lost 3 bases, J lost 3 bases, and 11 bases stayed unmatched. The CDR3 contains 17 residues. In DNA, the CDR3 is TGTGCCAGCAGCTTTGGGGGGACAGGGATCGGTTACACTGAAGCTTTCTTT. Residues: CASSFGGTGIGYTEAFF.